This T cell receptor (beta chain) was documented in a study of OX40 agonist ivuxolimab in advanced cancers. Study information: Every 2 weeks, patients got intravenous ivuxolimab at one of six dose levels (0.01-10 mg/kg). Patients treated during dose escalation were battling hepatocellular carcinoma, melanoma, renal cell or head and neck cancer.

Assay: immunoSEQ multiplex PCR; the TCRdb copy retains only in-frame clones and omits some. Seen here are around 50,000 clones, roughly 85% observed once, and the top ten hold 7.9%. In germline, CDR1 is KGHSH, CDR2 LQKENI. The CDR3 is made up of 16 amino acids. The V and J ends lost 4 bases and 3 bases respectively, with 18 bases between them. The chain links TRBV18 to TRBJ1-2, with D perhaps matching TRBD1 (6 bases). The receptor was isolated from an adult with an advanced solid tumor such as melanoma, head and neck, liver or kidney cancer. The source was CD4+ or CD8+ T cells sorted from blood, collected in a trial of the OX40 agonist ivuxolimab. CDR3 nucleotides: TGTGCCAGCTCACGATTTCCGGGACAAAATGACTATGGCTACACCTTC. Translating it yields CASSRFPGQNDYGYTF.